The 24 T cell receptor beta chains below all came from one sample that was sequenced in a study of cytomegalovirus exposure and HLA in healthy donors. The PCR was carried out with 60 Vbeta primers and 13 Jbeta primers. The data were produced by immunoSEQ multiplex PCR, yet TCRdb's version contains in-frame clones alone and is incomplete. The profile covers about 93,000 clones, with around 84% appearing a single time and less than 3.5% taken by the ten largest. The sequenced material came from PBMCs. The receptors stem from a woman aged 40 to 55 in good health and CMV-seronegative.

V gene TRBV4-1 combines with J gene TRBJ2-2; 8 nucleotides line up with TRBD2. Germline V gene lookup returns CDR1 MGHRA and CDR2 YSYEKL. The V and J ends lost 2 bases and 7 bases, in that order; junction bases with no gene match: 12. The CDR3 covers 17 residues. CDR3 in DNA: TGCGCCAGCAGCCAACCTCCGGGACTAGGCCTTGTCGGGGAGCTGTTTTTT. It codes for CASSQPPGLGLVGELFF.

V gene TRBV19 combines with J gene TRBJ2-5, with TRBD2 identical over 14 bases. The CDR3 contains 15 residues. The trim removed 6 bases at V and 4 bases at J, leaving 4 bases unmatched. Germline CDR1 reads LNHDA; CDR2 reads SQIVND (reference sequence). Written as DNA, the CDR3 is TGTGCCAGTAGGGAGGGGACTAGCGGGAGAGAGACCCAGTACTTC. As protein: CASREGTSGRETQYF.

The rearrangement joins TRBV5-1 to TRBJ2-1; a weak D match, TRBD1 (5 bases). The V end was cut by 0 bases, the J end by 2 bases, with 9 bases between. Per germline, CDR1 SGHRS and CDR2 YFSETQ. The CDR3 has 15 amino acids. The CDR3 DNA sequence: TGCGCCAGCAGCTTGGAGGCCAGGGCCTACAATGAGCAGTTCTTC. Amino acids: CASSLEARAYNEQFF.

V is TRBV7-8 and J is TRBJ1-2, with D hard to call. The CDR3 is 13 residues long. Germline V gene data show CDR1 as SGHVS and CDR2 as FQNEAQ. V was cut by 3 bases and J by 6 bases, with 11 bases left in between. CDR3 protein: CASSFPIGDGYTF. Written as DNA, the CDR3 is TGTGCCAGCAGCTTTCCGATCGGTGATGGCTACACCTTC.

J is TRBJ2-3 and V is TRBV5-4; 8 bases are a match to TRBD2. The CDR3 is made up of 15 amino acids. Trimming took 0 bases from V and 1 from J; bases not matched to a gene: 1. Germline V gene sequence: CDR1 SGHNT, CDR2 YYREEE (reference sequence). This CDR3 is CASSLELAGTDTQYF. The CDR3 bases are TGTGCCAGCAGCTTGGAACTAGCGGGCACAGATACGCAGTATTTT.

The CDR3: CASSRGLYSNQPQHF. The CDR3 DNA sequence: TGTGCCAGCAGCAGGGGGCTATATAGCAATCAGCCCCAGCATTTT. V and J are TRBV28 and TRBJ1-5; 8 nucleotides agree with TRBD1. J lost 0 bases, V lost 6 bases, and 4 bases had no gene match. The germline V gene encodes CDR1 MDHEN and CDR2 SYDVKM. There are 15 residues in the CDR3.

This clone was observed a handful of times. The chain couples TRBV28 to TRBJ2-6, with D hard to call. The germline gives CDR1 MDHEN, CDR2 SYDVKM. Trimming removed 6 bases from V and 4 bases from J, with 4 bases in between. The CDR3 sequence is 12 residues long. The DNA for the CDR3 is TGTGCCAGCAGGGCCGGGGCCAACGTCCTGACTTTC. Protein product: CASRAGANVLTF.

This chain uses TRBV19 with TRBJ2-5; a possible D gene is TRBD1 (6 bases). CDR1 is LNHDA, CDR2 SQIVND, per germline (reference sequence). The CDR3 is made up of 14 amino acids. V was shortened by 5 bases and J by 5 bases, with 15 bases between the two germline ends. The CDR3, as DNA: TGTGCCAGTAGTTCCCATAGACAGGTGGAGACCCAGTACTTC. Protein: CASSSHRQVETQYF.

The J gene is TRBJ1-2, the V gene TRBV4-1, with TRBD1 matching over 10 bases. The ends lost 1 base at V and 8 bases at J; junction bases unmatched: 4. CDR1 is MGHRA and CDR2 is YSYEKL in the germline V gene. The CDR3 has 14 amino acids. CDR3 DNA: TGCGCCAGCAGCCAAGGTGACAGGGGGCAAGGCTACACCTTC. Residues: CASSQGDRGQGYTF.

The rearrangement joins TRBV18 to TRBJ2-4, with D possibly TRBD2 on 6 matching bases. CDR1 is KGHSH, CDR2 LQKENI, per germline. There are 20 residues in the CDR3. The germline V and J ends were trimmed by 1 base and 0 bases, with 22 bases remaining between them. The CDR3 DNA sequence: TGTGCCAGCTCACCACTTGGGTCGGCGGGGCGCATTTTAGCCAAAAACATTCAGTACTTC. Translating it yields CASSPLGSAGRILAKNIQYF.

The table lists this clone with a count of one. CDR3 amino acids: CAGGTDPGEKLFF. The CDR3, as DNA: TGTGCCGGGGGGACTGACCCCGGTGAAAAACTGTTTTTT. The rearrangement uses TRBV28 and TRBJ1-4; D perhaps matches TRBD1 (5 bases). Trimming took off 11 bases at V and 7 bases at J, with 17 bases between the two ends. Germline CDR1 reads MDHEN; CDR2 reads SYDVKM. CDR3 length: 13 amino acids.

The chain joins TRBV5-4 to TRBJ2-3; D gene unclear. V was clipped by 4 bases and J by 5 bases, with 17 bases between them. This CDR3 is 15 amino acids long. Per the germline V gene, CDR1 is SGHNT and CDR2 is YYREEE (reference sequence). CDR3 loop: CASSTVVGTIDTQYF. The DNA of the CDR3 is TGTGCCAGCAGCACCGTCGTAGGAACTATAGATACGCAGTATTTT.

This clone was seen a single time. J is TRBJ2-1 and V is TRBV5-4, with TRBD2 matching 13 bases. The CDR3 sequence is 16 residues long. J lost 6 bases, V lost 0 bases, and 3 bases had no gene match. Germline V gives CDR1 SGHNT, CDR2 YYREEE (reference sequence). Written as DNA, the CDR3 is TGTGCCAGCAGCTTGGGGACTAGCGGGAGCCCCAATGAGCAGTTCTTC. Translated: CASSLGTSGSPNEQFF. Full variable domain (outside the CDR3, taken from reference TRBV5-4 and TRBJ2-1): ETGVTQSPTHLIKTRGQQVTLRCSSQSGHNTVSWYQQALGQGPQFIFQYYREEENGRGNFPPRFSGLQFPNYSSELNVNALELDDSALYLCASSLGTSGSPNEQFFGPGTRLTVL.

The V and J genes are TRBV2 and TRBJ2-7, with 12 bases matching TRBD2. CDR1 SNHLY and CDR2 FYNNEI come from the germline V gene. CDR3 size: 14 residues. The J segment lost 4 bases and the V segment lost 6 bases, leaving 4 bases of the junction unmatched. The CDR3 loop is CASRLAGGSYEQYF. In DNA form, the CDR3 reads TGTGCCAGCAGACTAGCGGGAGGCTCGTACGAGCAGTACTTC.

The table lists this clone with a count of one. The chain employs TRBV27 and TRBJ2-1; a possible D gene is TRBD1 (5 bases). Per the germline V gene, CDR1 is MNHEY and CDR2 is SMNVEV (reference sequence). The CDR3 runs to 17 residues. With 3 bases removed from V and 6 bases from J, the gap between germline ends came to 21 bases. In DNA form, the CDR3 reads TGTGCCAGCAGTTTGGCGGACACGAGGATGACAGTCAATGAGCAGTTCTTC. Translated, it gives CASSLADTRMTVNEQFF.

The chain joins TRBV6-5 to TRBJ1-3; D possibly corresponds to TRBD1 (6 bases). V gave up 5 bases and J gave up 6 bases, with 11 bases separating them. The germline V gene encodes CDR1 MNHEY and CDR2 SVGAGI. The CDR3 covers 13 residues. The CDR3 DNA follows: TGTGCCAGCAGTACAGGGTTGGCAAACACCATATATTTT. It specifies CASSTGLANTIYF.

J is TRBJ1-2 and V is TRBV19; weak D call: TRBD1 (6 bases). The CDR3 has 13 amino acids. The V end lost 5 bases, the J end lost 5 bases, and 12 bases lay between the germline ends. Germline lookup yields CDR1 LNHDA and CDR2 SQIVND (reference sequence). CDR3 loop: CASSQGRGYGYTF. In nucleotides, the CDR3 is TGTGCCAGTAGTCAGGGGAGAGGGTATGGCTACACCTTC.

This clone has a single count. The V and J genes are TRBV5-1 and TRBJ2-7; TRBD2 matches 8 bases. The CDR3 extends over 15 amino acids. V was clipped by 4 bases and J by 2 bases; unmatched bases: 8. The germline V gene encodes CDR1 SGHRS and CDR2 YFSETQ. The CDR3 spells CASSRGGAGAYEQYF. The DNA for the CDR3 is TGCGCCAGCAGCCGGGGAGGAGCGGGAGCCTACGAGCAGTACTTC.

The genes are TRBV5-4 and TRBJ1-2; 9 bases fit TRBD1. The CDR3 totals 15 residues. J gave up 6 bases and V 0 bases, and 6 bases lay outside the gene matches. The germline CDR1 and CDR2 sequences are SGHNT and YYREEE (reference sequence). CDR3 DNA: TGTGCCAGCAGCTTGGCCGGTGGACAGGGGAATGGCTACACCTTC. As protein: CASSLAGGQGNGYTF.

This sequence joins TRBV9 and TRBJ1-4; D unresolved. Germline assignment: CDR1 SGDLS and CDR2 YYNGEE. CDR3 size: 15 residues. V lost 4 bases and J lost 4, with 14 bases in between. The CDR3 DNA sequence: TGTGCCAGCAGCCCCGAGCCCCGTTTTAATGAAAAACTGTTTTTT. Translation gives CASSPEPRFNEKLFF. The whole variable domain, filled in from reference TRBV9 and TRBJ1-4, reads DSGVTQTPKHLITATGQRVTLRCSPRSGDLSVYWYQQSLDQGLQFLIQYYNGEERAKGNILERFSAQQFPDLHSELNLSSLELGDSALYFCASSPEPRFNEKLFFGSGTQLSVL.

Concerning this clone itself: Here the CDR3 omits its conserved ending phenylalanine or tryptophan, so a read error is the likely source. Because the CDR3's place on the DNA is in doubt, the DNA is left out and the CDR3 is given as listed by TCRdb. The chain links TRBV5-4 to TRBJ1-1; the D call TRBD1 from the table was never checked on the DNA. The germline V gene encodes CDR1 SGHNT and CDR2 YYREEE (reference sequence). Ends included, the CDR3 has 12 residues. CDR3: CASSLAGTAIRI.

This chain links TRBV29-1 with TRBJ1-1, with 7 bases that match TRBD1. The CDR3 runs 15 residues. V lost 7 bases, J lost 7 bases, and 18 bases stayed unmatched. Germline CDR1 SQVTM, CDR2 ANQGSEA. CDR3 DNA sequence: TGCAGCGCATCCCGGGTGGGTAGGGGGCATATTGAAGCTTTCTTT. Translation: CSASRVGRGHIEAFF.

This chain links TRBV10-3 with TRBJ2-7, with a weak D call TRBD2 (5 bases). Trimming took off 10 bases at V and 0 bases at J, with 13 bases between the two ends. Germline V CDR1 and CDR2: ENHRY, SYGVKD. The length of the CDR3 is 13 residues. The CDR3 loop is CATERGDSYEQYF. CDR3 nucleotides: TGTGCCACCGAACGGGGAGACTCCTACGAGCAGTACTTC.

In DNA form, the CDR3 reads TGCGCCAGCAGCTTGAGACAGGGGTCAGATACGCAGTATTTT. It codes for CASSLRQGSDTQYF. The V and J genes are TRBV5-1 and TRBJ2-3; TRBD1 matches at 8 bases. The CDR3 runs 14 residues. V lost 1 base to trimming and J lost 4 bases; unmatched junction nucleotides: 2. Germline V gene data show CDR1 as SGHRS and CDR2 as YFSETQ.